The clone carrying this T cell receptor (beta chain) was recorded a few times. Its target is not known. TCRdb independently ran MiXCR on the 5' RACE reads; one entry per CDR3 protein. The data contain around 350,000 distinct CDR3 sequences, 6.2% of them singletons. This CDR3 has 13 residues. V gave up 0 bases and J gave up 7 bases, with 7 bases separating them. The germline gives CDR1 WNHNN, CDR2 SYGVQD (reference sequence). This sample was taken from a study of T cells after yellow fever vaccination. General study results and limits: Although most clonotypes did not, a small share appeared in both CD4 and CD8 compartments.

The sequenced sample was PBMCs, obtained 5 days after the yellow fever booster vaccination. The receptor's source is a man aged 30-40 years who received the YFV17D yellow fever vaccine. The chain couples TRBV10-1 to TRBJ2-1, with D unclear. CDR3 in DNA: TGCGCCAGCAGTGAGTCGATAATAAATGAGCAGTTCTTC. Translating gives CASSESIINEQFF.